The clone carrying this T cell receptor beta chain was recorded a few times. Antigen specificity is unknown. These data originate in a study of siplizumab effects on memory and regulatory T cells. For every sample, about 10^5 TCR templates were assayed. Clones were sequenced by immunoSEQ multiplex PCR, and TCRdb holds only the in-frame ones, with some missing. The sample gives 9,500 or so clones, around 40% of which show up once; about 10% is in the top ten. The mixed lymphocyte reaction cells underwent coculture at 37°C for 5 to 6 days. Notes on the study in general: Researchers could not give a naive or memory phenotype to roughly 80-95% of proliferating CD4+ or CD8+ clones. The alloreactive clones that mapped to unstimulated subsets made up only a minor fraction. The diversity of naive T cells seemed greater than that of memory cells, and their alloresponse contribution seemed major.

The sample consisted of CFSE-low (dividing) CD8+ T cells sorted from an allogeneic mixed lymphocyte reaction. The clonotype was recovered from a human donor in good health; the cells came from an allogeneic mixed lymphocyte reaction.

CDR3 nucleotide sequence: TGTGCCAGCGGGGGGGCAGGGACCCAGTACTTC. Encoded protein: CASGGAGTQYF. The chain has TRBV6-5 and TRBJ2-5; D is possibly TRBD2 (7 bases). Germline V gene data show CDR1 as MNHEY and CDR2 as SVGAGI. Trimming took off 8 bases at V and 7 bases at J, with 11 bases between the two ends. The CDR3 spans 11 residues.